Listed below are T cell receptor beta chains from one sample, sequenced in a study of cytomegalovirus exposure and HLA in healthy donors. Profiling relied on immunoSEQ multiplex PCR, and the TCRdb table lists in-frame clones only, not all of them. The sample carries under 200,000 clones, roughly four fifths recorded once. The sequencing input was PBMCs. These receptors all stem from a man between 25 and 39 years old in good health and CMV-seronegative. The CDR3 runs from the conserved cysteine through the conserved F or W. Each record gives: CDR3 protein, CDR3 DNA, V gene, J gene, clone size, D gene. D genes are given only for firm matches. Not every row has a clone size; where given, it reads once, few, many or a size class.

CDR3: CASRSGSPGQPLSSGNTIYF
DNA: TGCGCCAGCAGATCGGGAAGTCCGGGACAGCCACTGAGCTCTGGAAACACCATATATTTT
V: TRBV5-1
J: TRBJ1-3
size: once
D: TRBD1

CDR3: CSVGGAGTYEQYF
DNA: TGCAGCGTTGGTGGTGCGGGGACCTACGAGCAGTACTTC
V: TRBV29-1
J: TRBJ2-7
size: few
D: -

CDR3: CASSYFGQGAEAFF
DNA: TGTGCCAGCAGTTACTTCGGACAGGGGGCTGAAGCTTTCTTT
V: TRBV6-6
J: TRBJ1-1
size: -
D: TRBD1

CDR3: CASSQDVAPGQGRDEQYF
DNA: TGCGCCAGCAGCCAAGATGTGGCCCCGGGACAGGGTAGGGACGAGCAGTACTTC
V: TRBV4-1
J: TRBJ2-7
size: -
D: TRBD1

CDR3: CASSGGLAGRSTDTQYF
DNA: TGCGCCAGCAGCGGGGGACTAGCGGGACGGAGCACAGATACGCAGTATTTT
V: TRBV5-1
J: TRBJ2-3
size: -
D: TRBD2

CDR3: CASTEGGVIHGYTF
DNA: TGTGCCAGTACTGAAGGGGGCGTTATACATGGCTACACCTTC
V: TRBV19
J: TRBJ1-2
size: once
D: TRBD1

CDR3: CASRAGGGNTIYF
DNA: TGTGCCAGCAGGGCAGGAGGTGGAAACACCATATATTTT
V: TRBV6-5
J: TRBJ1-3
size: -
D: -

CDR3: CASSFTGQSFYEQYF
DNA: TGTGCCAGCAGCTTCACGGGACAGAGCTTTTACGAGCAGTACTTC
V: TRBV5-6
J: TRBJ2-7
size: -
D: TRBD1

CDR3: CARNSGTKSQHF
DNA: TGTGCAAGGAACAGCGGAACCAAGTCCCAGCATTTT
V: TRBV12-2
J: TRBJ1-5
size: -
D: -

CDR3: CASSGSYGESSTDTQYF
DNA: TGCGCCAGCAGTGGAAGTTACGGAGAGTCTAGCACAGATACGCAGTATTTT
V: TRBV10-1
J: TRBJ2-3
size: -
D: -

CDR3: CASREAYGYEQYF
DNA: TGTGCCAGCAGGGAAGCGTACGGCTACGAGCAGTACTTC
V: TRBV6-5
J: TRBJ2-7
size: -
D: -

CDR3: CASSLPDSSCEQYF
DNA: TGCGCCAGCAGCTTGCCGGACAGCTCCTGCGAGCAGTACTTC
V: TRBV5-1
J: TRBJ2-7
size: -
D: -

CDR3: CASTYQGGSQPQHF
DNA: TGTGCCAGCACTTATCAGGGGGGTAGTCAGCCCCAGCATTTT
V: TRBV6-1
J: TRBJ1-5
size: many
D: TRBD1

CDR3: CAIRRDRGLDTEAFF
DNA: TGTGCCATCAGAAGGGACAGGGGATTGGACACTGAAGCTTTCTTT
V: TRBV10-3
J: TRBJ1-1
size: -
D: TRBD1

CDR3: CSVDMGGPEAFF
DNA: TGCAGCGTTGACATGGGGGGGCCTGAAGCTTTCTTT
V: TRBV29-1
J: TRBJ1-1
size: -
D: -

CDR3: CSAYRGPDEKLFF
DNA: TGCAGCGCCTACAGGGGCCCGGATGAAAAACTGTTTTTT
V: TRBV29-1
J: TRBJ1-4
size: -
D: TRBD1

CDR3: CSENPWDRAYEQYF
DNA: TGCAGCGAGAACCCGTGGGACAGGGCCTACGAGCAGTACTTC
V: TRBV29-1
J: TRBJ2-7
size: -
D: TRBD1

CDR3: CASSSTGMKPGLAEPYEQYF
DNA: TGTGCCAGCAGTTCTACAGGGATGAAACCGGGACTAGCGGAGCCTTACGAGCAGTACTTC
V: TRBV28
J: TRBJ2-7
size: -
D: TRBD2

CDR3: CASSHAPDRGPNTEAFF
DNA: TGTGCCAGCAGCCACGCTCCGGACAGGGGGCCGAACACTGAAGCTTTCTTT
V: TRBV4-2
J: TRBJ1-1
size: -
D: TRBD1

CDR3: CASSLVGGEAKKLFF
DNA: TGCGCCAGCAGCTTGGTCGGAGGGGAGGCGAAAAAACTGTTTTTT
V: TRBV5-1
J: TRBJ1-4
size: -
D: -

CDR3: CASSFRGGQPQHF
DNA: TGTGCCAGCAGCTTTAGGGGCGGTCAGCCCCAGCATTTT
V: TRBV7-6
J: TRBJ1-5
size: -
D: -

CDR3: CASESPQGVSGELFF
DNA: TGTGCCAGCGAATCCCCGCAGGGGGTGTCCGGGGAGCTGTTTTTT
V: TRBV28
J: TRBJ2-2
size: -
D: TRBD1

CDR3: CASSLLGGTGYEQYF
DNA: TGTGCCAGCAGCTTGCTTGGAGGGACAGGCTACGAGCAGTACTTC
V: TRBV7-3
J: TRBJ2-7
size: -
D: TRBD1

CDR3: CASSLRGQGAYNEKLFF
DNA: TGTGCCAGCAGTCTCCGCGGACAGGGGGCCTATAATGAAAAACTGTTTTTT
V: TRBV28
J: TRBJ1-4
size: -
D: TRBD1

CDR3: CASSLGDRDTGELFF
DNA: TGTGCCAGCAGTCTAGGGGACAGGGACACCGGGGAGCTGTTTTTT
V: TRBV28
J: TRBJ2-2
size: -
D: TRBD1

CDR3: CASSSGLTPANEQFF
DNA: TGTGCCAGCAGCTCGGGACTGACGCCGGCCAATGAGCAGTTCTTC
V: TRBV5-4
J: TRBJ2-1
size: -
D: -

CDR3: CASTAYEEGLQETQYF
DNA: TGCGCCAGCACAGCTTACGAGGAGGGACTTCAAGAGACCCAGTACTTC
V: TRBV5-1
J: TRBJ2-5
size: -
D: -

CDR3: CASRSFVGLDYNEQFF
DNA: TGTGCCAGTAGATCCTTCGTGGGACTAGACTACAATGAGCAGTTCTTC
V: TRBV19
J: TRBJ2-1
size: -
D: TRBD2

CDR3: CASSFSGGAPGYTF
DNA: TGCGCCAGCAGCTTTTCGGGGGGCGCGCCCGGCTACACCTTC
V: TRBV5-1
J: TRBJ1-2
size: -
D: -

CDR3: CASSVTGGEQYF
DNA: TGTGCCAGCAGTGTAACAGGGGGGGAGCAGTACTTC
V: TRBV6-1
J: TRBJ2-7
size: -
D: TRBD1

CDR3: CASSLDGLAYNEQFF
DNA: TGTGCCAGCAGCTTAGACGGACTAGCCTACAATGAGCAGTTCTTC
V: TRBV7-9
J: TRBJ2-1
size: once
D: TRBD2

CDR3: CASSRGPAGDTEAFF
DNA: TGCGCCAGCAGCCGTGGCCCTGCGGGGGACACTGAAGCTTTCTTT
V: TRBV4-1
J: TRBJ1-1
size: -
D: -

CDR3: CASSLASPDTQYF
DNA: TGCGCCAGCAGTTTAGCCTCCCCAGATACGCAGTATTTT
V: TRBV5-1
J: TRBJ2-3
size: few
D: -

CDR3: CTSSEGVADEQYF
DNA: TGCACCAGCAGCGAAGGGGTAGCAGACGAGCAGTACTTC
V: TRBV1
J: TRBJ2-7
size: -
D: -

CDR3: CASSKTGVVDTQYF
DNA: TGTGCCAGCAGTAAGACAGGGGTGGTAGATACGCAGTATTTT
V: TRBV6-1
J: TRBJ2-3
size: -
D: TRBD1

CDR3: CASSQVRTDTQYF
DNA: TGTGCCAGCAGCCAAGTGCGAACAGATACGCAGTATTTT
V: TRBV4-2
J: TRBJ2-3
size: -
D: -

CDR3: CASSEGTGGYSPLHF
DNA: TGTGCCAGCAGCGAGGGGACAGGGGGATATTCACCCCTCCACTTT
V: TRBV9
J: TRBJ1-6
size: -
D: TRBD1

CDR3: CASSLEPQGFGSPLHF
DNA: TGTGCCAGCAGTTTAGAACCCCAGGGTTTTGGTTCACCCCTCCACTTT
V: TRBV27
J: TRBJ1-6
size: -
D: -

CDR3: CASSLGGQITDTQYF
DNA: TGCGCCAGCAGCTTGGGGGGACAGATCACAGATACGCAGTATTTT
V: TRBV5-1
J: TRBJ2-3
size: once
D: TRBD1

CDR3: CAISDRLAGYNEQFF
DNA: TGTGCCATCAGTGATAGACTAGCGGGATACAATGAGCAGTTCTTC
V: TRBV10-3
J: TRBJ2-1
size: few
D: TRBD2

CDR3: CASGTSTYEQYF
DNA: TGTGCCAGTGGGACAAGTACCTACGAGCAGTACTTC
V: TRBV7-9
J: TRBJ2-7
size: medium-sized
D: -

CDR3: CASNQGQGARYGYTF
DNA: TGTGCCAGCAACCAAGGACAGGGGGCACGCTATGGCTACACCTTC
V: TRBV7-9
J: TRBJ1-2
size: -
D: TRBD1

CDR3: CAIRFDTVAEAFF
DNA: TGTGCCATCAGATTCGACACGGTAGCTGAAGCTTTCTTT
V: TRBV10-3
J: TRBJ1-1
size: -
D: -

CDR3: CASRVTGLNYGYTF
DNA: TGCGCCAGCAGGGTCACCGGACTTAACTATGGCTACACCTTC
V: TRBV10-2
J: TRBJ1-2
size: -
D: -

CDR3: CASSPTGPSGTDTQYF
DNA: TGCGCCAGCAGCCCTACGGGGCCTAGCGGAACAGATACGCAGTATTTT
V: TRBV5-1
J: TRBJ2-3
size: -
D: TRBD2

CDR3: CASSSGTGPGEQYF
DNA: TGTGCCAGCAGCTCCGGGACAGGGCCAGGCGAGCAGTACTTC
V: TRBV6-1
J: TRBJ2-7
size: -
D: TRBD1

CDR3: CAWSVGTGVSGELFF
DNA: TGTGCCTGGAGTGTAGGGACAGGGGTATCCGGGGAGCTGTTTTTT
V: TRBV30
J: TRBJ2-2
size: -
D: TRBD1

CDR3: CASSLRRTLGYEQYF
DNA: TGTGCCAGCAGTTTAAGGAGGACCTTGGGATACGAGCAGTACTTC
V: TRBV27
J: TRBJ2-7
size: few
D: -

CDR3: CASSLLAGGGDIQYF
DNA: TGTGCCAGCAGCTTGTTGGCGGGAGGGGGGGACATTCAGTACTTC
V: TRBV5-4
J: TRBJ2-4
size: -
D: TRBD2

CDR3: CASSLEGQGKYGYTF
DNA: TGTGCCAGCAGCTTGGAGGGACAGGGGAAATACGGCTACACCTTC
V: TRBV5-4
J: TRBJ1-2
size: -
D: TRBD1

CDR3: CASRNTGLAGEQFF
DNA: TGTGCCAGCAGGAATACGGGACTAGCGGGAGAGCAGTTCTTC
V: TRBV2
J: TRBJ2-1
size: -
D: TRBD2

CDR3: CASSTGLAGGTGELFF
DNA: TGTGCCAGCAGCACGGGACTAGCGGGAGGGACCGGGGAGCTGTTTTTT
V: TRBV5-4
J: TRBJ2-2
size: -
D: TRBD2